One and the same sample provided the 3 T cell receptor beta chains below, sequenced in a study of radiotherapy plus CTLA-4 blockade in lung cancer. Profiled with immunoSEQ multiplex PCR; TCRdb holds only in-frame clones, not every one. The sample shows under 100,000 clones, approximately 80% of them seen only once. This sample comprised peripheral blood, obtained from a patient treated with radiotherapy plus ipilimumab. These receptors all stem from a human donor with non-small cell lung cancer that progressed on radiotherapy plus ipilimumab.

The V and J genes are TRBV18 and TRBJ2-7; D gene ambiguous. In germline, CDR1 is KGHSH, CDR2 LQKENI. Between the trimmed V and J ends, which lost 3 bases and 4 bases, there was a span of 10 bases. The CDR3 is 13 residues long. DNA of the CDR3: TGTGCCAGCTCACCCGCCGACCGATACGAGCAGTACTTC. Translated, it gives CASSPADRYEQYF.

V gene TRBV11-3 combines with J gene TRBJ2-1, with D maybe TRBD2 (6 bases). V lost 4 bases and J 9 bases, leaving 13 bases between the germline ends. This CDR3 is built from 13 residues. Germline lookup yields CDR1 SGHNT and CDR2 YENEEA. In nucleotides, the CDR3 is TGTGCCAGCAGCTCCAGGGAGGTCGGTGAGCAGTTCTTC. This translates into CASSSREVGEQFF.

This chain links TRBV7-2 with TRBJ2-5, with TRBD2 matching 7 bases. The ends lost 1 base at V and 4 bases at J; junction bases unmatched: 15. Per germline, CDR1 SGHTA and CDR2 FQGNSA. CDR3 length: 18 residues. For the CDR3, the DNA is TGTGCCAGCAGCTTAGTTGGAGCGGGATTGCTGTACCGAGAGACCCAGTACTTC. Translated: CASSLVGAGLLYRETQYF.